This T cell receptor (beta chain) derives from a study of metastatic and nonmetastatic thyroid tumors. Study-wide background: Patients with malignant and benign thyroid disease provided blood and tumor or nodule tissue, whose repertoires were compared.

Overall study findings and caveats: According to reports, the diversity of TCR beta was significantly higher in malignant thyroid tumors than in benign nodules, and this held in both blood and tumor samples.

Germline loops: CDR1 MNHEY, CDR2 SVGEGT. The V segment lost 6 bases and the J segment 2 bases; nucleotides outside the gene matches: 6. The CDR3 runs to 14 residues. This clone was picked up a small number of times. Its antigen is as yet unknown. Every patient underwent thyroid surgery untreated. TCRdb re-called the PCR reads with MiXCR. The data show fewer than 50,000 clones, 15% to 20% seen once. Input material: blood. The chain carries TRBV6-2 or TRBV6-3 and TRBJ2-7; 8 bases are shared with TRBD2. This sequence originates from a female donor with papillary thyroid cancer or a benign thyroid nodule (not recorded which). Some clones in this sample may be carry-over from other donors' samples. The CDR3 spells CASRSSGGTYEQYF. CDR3 DNA: TGTGCCAGCAGATCCAGCGGGGGAACCTACGAGCAGTACTTC.